The 18 T cell receptor beta chains below were found in one sample sequenced in a study of neurological immune-mediated disorders. Via MiXCR, TCRdb re-called the 5' RACE reads, giving one row per CDR3 protein. The data show 60,000 or so distinct CDR3 sequences, more than 9.5% seen once. The sample consisted of PBMCs. The receptors were gathered from a man aged 55 to 70 in good health.

In its sample, this clonotype was seen many times. The rearrangement uses TRBV6-5 and TRBJ2-2; 12 bases agree with TRBD2. Germline V gene lookup returns CDR1 MNHEY and CDR2 SVGAGI. V was pared by 10 bases and J by 8 bases, with 8 bases of the junction left unmatched. CDR3 length: 14 residues. The DNA of the CDR3 is TGTGCCATCCGGACTAGCGGGGATAGGGGGGAGCTGTTTTTT. This codes for CAIRTSGDRGELFF.

This clonotype was counted ten times or more. The chain has TRBV20-1 and TRBJ1-1; D perhaps matches TRBD1 (5 bases). Germline V gene data show CDR1 as DFQATT and CDR2 as SNEGSKA (reference sequence). The CDR3 loop spans 11 amino acids. V was trimmed by 5 bases and J by 8 bases, leaving 12 bases between them. The CDR3 is CSAVKQEEAFF. CDR3 DNA sequence: TGCAGTGCTGTAAAACAGGAAGAAGCTTTCTTT.

This clonotype appeared many times. The chain combines TRBV9 with TRBJ2-1, with TRBD2 matching 8 bases. The CDR3 spans 14 residues. Germline trimming cut 0 bases from V and 4 bases from J; bases unmatched to any gene: 0. From germline, CDR1 is SGDLS and CDR2 YYNGEE. The CDR3 bases are TGTGCCAGCAGCGTAGGCGGGGGGTACAATGAGCAGTTCTTC. Its translation is CASSVGGGYNEQFF.

This clonotype was detected ten times or more. The chain employs TRBV5-1 and TRBJ2-7; D uncertain. This CDR3 is built from 14 residues. Between the trimmed V and J ends, which lost 4 bases and 3 bases, there was a span of 14 bases. The germline V gene encodes CDR1 SGHRS and CDR2 YFSETQ. The CDR3 sequence: CASSDPGSGYEQYF. In DNA, the CDR3 is TGCGCCAGCAGCGACCCGGGCTCCGGCTACGAGCAGTACTTC.

The table lists this clonotype with many counts. V usage is TRBV7-2 and J usage is TRBJ2-4; the D gene is possibly TRBD2 (5 bases). Looked up from germline, CDR1 is SGHTA and CDR2 is FQGNSA. This CDR3 comprises 13 residues. V was trimmed by 2 bases and J by 5 bases, leaving 7 bases between them. CDR3 nucleotide sequence: TGTGCCAGCAGCTTACTCGGGGAAAACATTCAGTACTTC. Translated: CASSLLGENIQYF.

This clonotype was counted a few times. This clone may be a read error of a much larger clone one base away. The chain employs TRBV20-1 and TRBJ2-7, with D unresolved. Trimming cost V 6 bases and J 7 bases, with 16 bases left between them. This CDR3 is built from 12 residues. Germline V gene data show CDR1 as DFQATT and CDR2 as SNEGSKA (reference sequence). The CDR3 sequence: CSAPVISREQYF. For the CDR3, the DNA is TGCAGTGCCCCCGTCATATCGCGGGAGCAGTACTTC.

This clonotype was recorded at least ten times. This chain joins TRBV5-1 and TRBJ2-7; D gene unclear. Germline CDR1 SGHRS, CDR2 YFSETQ. Trimming took 5 bases from V and 4 from J, leaving 16 bases between them. The CDR3 covers 14 residues. In DNA, the CDR3 is TGCGCCAGCAGTCGAGACTCAATTCCATACGAGCAGTACTTC. Its protein is CASSRDSIPYEQYF.

Many counts were recorded for this clonotype. The chain combines TRBV7-8 with TRBJ2-7, with 10 bases lining up with TRBD1. Germline-derived CDR1 and CDR2 are SGHVS and FQNEAQ. Trimming cost V 7 bases and J 3 bases; bases outside gene matches: 9. The CDR3 is 15 amino acids. CDR3: CASTSRTGGNYEQYF. The CDR3 coding sequence is TGTGCCAGCACATCCAGGACAGGGGGGAACTACGAGCAGTACTTC.

This clonotype was picked up many times. This chain connects TRBV5-1 to TRBJ1-1; no firm D call. The germline V gene encodes CDR1 SGHRS and CDR2 YFSETQ. Trimming took 2 bases from V and 3 from J, leaving 5 bases between them. CDR3 size: 12 residues. CDR3 region: CASSLSDTEAFF. The CDR3 DNA is TGCGCCAGCAGCTTAAGCGACACTGAAGCTTTCTTT. The whole variable domain, filled in from reference TRBV5-1 and TRBJ1-1, reads KAGVTQTPRYLIKTRGQQVTLSCSPISGHRSVSWYQQTPGQGLQFLFEYFSETQRNKGNFPGRFSGRQFSNSRSEMNVSTLELGDSALYLCASSLSDTEAFFGQGTRLTVV.

Notes on this clonotype: A read error may account for a junction end that differs from germline. V and J are TRBV15 and TRBJ2-1, with 13 nucleotides matching TRBD2. The CDR3 totals 15 residues. Looked up from germline, CDR1 is LNHNV and CDR2 is YYDKDF (reference sequence). CDR3 in DNA: TGTGTCACCAACATCAGACTAGCGGGGGGTAATGAGCAGTTCTTC. Protein sequence: CVTNIRLAGGNEQFF.

This clonotype showed up many times. The chain couples TRBV15 to TRBJ2-5; TRBD1 aligns across 10 bases. The length of the CDR3 is 15 residues. CDR1 LNHNV and CDR2 YYDKDF come from the germline V gene (reference sequence). V shed 5 bases, J shed 4 bases, and the junction held 7 bases outside the gene matches. The CDR3 loop reads CATSASGTGVETQYF. Written as DNA, the CDR3 is TGTGCCACCAGCGCCTCGGGGACAGGGGTAGAGACCCAGTACTTC.

This clonotype occurred many times. The J gene is TRBJ1-5, the V gene TRBV5-5; the D is unclear. Germline CDR1 reads SGHKS; CDR2 reads YYEKEE (reference sequence). The length of the CDR3 is 14 residues. The V end was cut by 2 bases, the J end by 3 bases, with 9 bases between. CDR3: CASSFSINNQPQHF. The CDR3 coding sequence is TGTGCCAGCAGCTTCAGTATTAACAATCAGCCCCAGCATTTT.

This clonotype appeared many times. The chain uses TRBV20-1 and TRBJ2-7; D gene ambiguous. CDR3 length: 15 amino acids. The germline V and J ends were trimmed by 0 bases and 2 bases, with 14 bases remaining between them. In germline, CDR1 is DFQATT, CDR2 SNEGSKA (reference sequence). CDR3 in DNA: TGCAGTGCTAGAGATCCTTCAAGGCGACCCTACGAGCAGTACTTC. Translation: CSARDPSRRPYEQYF.

In this sample, this clonotype turned up many times. The V and J genes are TRBV7-2 and TRBJ1-5; D gene uncertain. The CDR3 covers 15 residues. Germline loops: CDR1 SGHTA, CDR2 FQGNSA. V was pared by 5 bases and J by 0 bases, with 11 bases between. This chain's CDR3 is CASSNGRYSNQPQHF. CDR3 coding DNA: TGTGCCAGCAGCAATGGACGGTATAGCAATCAGCCCCAGCATTTT.

This clonotype was counted at least ten times. The V call is TRBV5-1, the J call TRBJ1-1, with D possibly TRBD1 on 6 matching bases. V lost 6 bases and J 4 bases, leaving 16 bases between the germline ends. Germline CDR1 is SGHRS and CDR2 is YFSETQ. The CDR3 is 14 amino acids. The CDR3 loop is CASTVSQGFTEAFF. The CDR3 nucleotides read TGCGCCAGCACCGTATCACAGGGTTTCACTGAAGCTTTCTTT. The full variable domain, completed using reference TRBV5-1 and TRBJ1-1, is KAGVTQTPRYLIKTRGQQVTLSCSPISGHRSVSWYQQTPGQGLQFLFEYFSETQRNKGNFPGRFSGRQFSNSRSEMNVSTLELGDSALYLCASTVSQGFTEAFFGQGTRLTVV.

Many counts were recorded for this clonotype. The V and J genes are TRBV6-5 and TRBJ1-2; no reliable D call. Trimming left V 8 bases short and J 5 bases short, with 15 bases between. CDR3 size: 13 residues. CDR1 and CDR2 (germline): MNHEY, SVGAGI. The CDR3 loop is CASGDLQNYGYTF. In DNA, the CDR3 is TGTGCCAGCGGGGATCTCCAAAATTATGGCTACACCTTC.

Within the sample, this clonotype is medium-sized. The chain recombines TRBV20-1 with TRBJ2-7; 7 bases are shared with TRBD1. The CDR3 consists of 13 residues. Germline CDR1 and CDR2: DFQATT and SNEGSKA (reference sequence). After removal of 5 bases from V and 6 bases from J, the junction contained 10 bases not matched to a gene. As DNA, the CDR3 is TGCAGTGCTCCCCGGACAGGAATCAGCGAGCAGTACTTC. Translated: CSAPRTGISEQYF.

This clonotype was detected ten times or more. This chain connects TRBV20-1 to TRBJ2-7; 11 bases map to TRBD2. The junction had 5 bases not matched to a gene; V was cut back by 2 bases and J by 2 bases. This CDR3 is built from 15 residues. CDR1 and CDR2 (germline): DFQATT, SNEGSKA (reference sequence). The CDR3 loop is CSARKVLAGAYEQYF. CDR3 DNA: TGCAGTGCTAGAAAGGTACTAGCGGGGGCCTACGAGCAGTACTTC.